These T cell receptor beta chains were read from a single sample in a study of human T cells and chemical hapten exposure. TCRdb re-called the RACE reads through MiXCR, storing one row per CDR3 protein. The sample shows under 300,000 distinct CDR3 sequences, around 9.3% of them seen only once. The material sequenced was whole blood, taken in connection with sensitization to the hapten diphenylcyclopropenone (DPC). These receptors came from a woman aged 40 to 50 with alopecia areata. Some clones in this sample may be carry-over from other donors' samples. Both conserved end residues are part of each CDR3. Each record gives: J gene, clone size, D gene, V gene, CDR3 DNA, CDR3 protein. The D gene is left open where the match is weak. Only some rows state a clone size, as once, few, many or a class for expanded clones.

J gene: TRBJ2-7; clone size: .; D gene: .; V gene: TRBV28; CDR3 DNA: TGTGCCAGCAGTTCACCTGGGCACTACGAGCAGTACTTC; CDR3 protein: CASSSPGHYEQYF
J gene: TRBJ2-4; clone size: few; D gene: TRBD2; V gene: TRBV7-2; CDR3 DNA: TGTGCCAGCAGCTTCGGACTAGGCGACATTCAGTACTTC; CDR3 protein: CASSFGLGDIQYF
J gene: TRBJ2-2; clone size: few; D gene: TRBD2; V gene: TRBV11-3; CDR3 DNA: TGTGCCAGCAGCTTAGGGCTAGCGGGATCCGGGGAGCTGTTTTTT; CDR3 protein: CASSLGLAGSGELFF
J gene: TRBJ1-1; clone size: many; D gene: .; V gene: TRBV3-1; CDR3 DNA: TGTGCCAGCAGCCATTACACTGAAGCTTTCTTT; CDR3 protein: CASSHYTEAFF
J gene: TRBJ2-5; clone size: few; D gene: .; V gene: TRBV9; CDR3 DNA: TGTGCCAGCAGCGTAGATATGGGAGAGACCCAGTACTTC; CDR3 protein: CASSVDMGETQYF
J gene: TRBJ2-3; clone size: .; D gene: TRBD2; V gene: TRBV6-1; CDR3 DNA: TGTGCCAGCCGACGGACTAGCGAGACGCAGTATTTT; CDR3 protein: CASRRTSETQYF
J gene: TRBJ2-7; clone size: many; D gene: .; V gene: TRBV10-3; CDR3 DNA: TGTGCCATCACTAAGGACACTCTAGGGACCTACGAGCAGTACTTC; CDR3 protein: CAITKDTLGTYEQYF
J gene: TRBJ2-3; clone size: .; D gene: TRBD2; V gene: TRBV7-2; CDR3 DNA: TGTGCCAGCAGCTTACCTAGCGGGAGGGGCTCAGATACGCAGTATTTT; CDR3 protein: CASSLPSGRGSDTQYF
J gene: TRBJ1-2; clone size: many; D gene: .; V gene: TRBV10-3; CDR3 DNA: TGTGCCATCAGCTTGGACAGCTTCTATGGCTACACCTTC; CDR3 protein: CAISLDSFYGYTF
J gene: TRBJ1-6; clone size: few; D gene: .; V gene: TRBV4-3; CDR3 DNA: TGCGCCAGCAGCCAAGATTTCAGGGCGACGGGGAATTCACCCCTCCACTTT; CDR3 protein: CASSQDFRATGNSPLHF
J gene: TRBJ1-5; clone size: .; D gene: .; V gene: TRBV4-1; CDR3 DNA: TGCGCCAGCAGCCAAACAGGTCAGAATCAGCCCCAGCATTTT; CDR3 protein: CASSQTGQNQPQHF